This TCR beta chain was captured in a study of CD8 T cells in ankylosing spondylitis. Notes on the study in general: Apparently characteristic of ankylosing spondylitis blood was a TCR beta motif (about 8 highly homologous variants). CD8+ disease-linked clones were present at relatively low frequencies in blood. In the blood and synovial fluid of reactive arthritis, some motif variants had been previously reported.

The CDR3 loop spans 13 amino acids. Trimming removed 1 base at V and 2 bases at J, with 7 bases between. Germline CDR1 DFQATT, CDR2 SNEGSKA (reference sequence). Construction of TCR beta libraries was performed using quantitative 5'-RACE with molecular barcodes. TCRdb itself ran the 5' RACE reads through MiXCR, one entry per CDR3 protein. The sample includes around 450,000 distinct CDR3 sequences, roughly a quarter of them seen just once. Worth noting for this clonotype: Antigen specificity is unknown.

Input material: blood, either unsorted or a sorted T cell fraction (not recorded which). This TCR derives from a male donor with ankylosing spondylitis. The chain has TRBV20-1 and TRBJ2-3; D is ambiguous. The CDR3 region is CSARGDSTDTQYF. In DNA form, the CDR3 reads TGCAGTGCTAGAGGCGACTCCACAGATACGCAGTATTTT.